What follows is one TCR beta chain and its context. This clonotype was seen repeatedly, ten times or more. It lacks a known antigen. No base quality information exists; no much larger clone differs at one position. This specimen comes from a study of blood T cells in healthy people across ages (dated by TCRdb to 2015 to 2017). In terms of the full investigation: In model experiments, template switching captured roughly one uniquely barcoded TCR beta cDNA molecule for every two T cells. For two donors (one aged 18 to 29 and one aged 80 or older), the study analyzed two additional independent replicas of 1 million unique cDNA reads from the same blood draw. To track age-related changes in TCR beta repertoire diversity, the study relied on deep sequencing normalized with unique cDNA molecular identifiers. Donors of different ages were randomly distributed across sequencing lanes to avoid experimental bias. The donors were split into four age groups: young (average 16 years), middle-aged (roughly 39), aged (over 55) and long-lived (over 80). The research as a whole found: The CMV infection status of donors was not known, potentially confounding age-related changes in expanded clonotypes. Bulk unsorted PBMC profiling prevented conclusive comparison of naive and antigen-experienced compartments. Observed TCR beta diversity correlated strongly with the percentage of naive T cells measured by flow cytometry. Observed TCR beta diversity per million T cells fell roughly linearly with age, and a significant reduction was already apparent by age roughly 40. Compared with the aged group, more naive CD4+ T cells, fewer expanded clones and increased TCR diversity were shown by the long-lived group, suggesting age selection. Total diversity estimates from one million sequenced T cells were considered lower bounds and underestimates.

Including the terminal cysteine and phenylalanine, the CDR3 comprises 15 residues. The only DNA kept is the CDR3, 45 bases in frame from the first base. V lost 7 bases and J lost 3 bases; the stretch between them is 15 bases long. Receptors were amplified or captured by 5' RACE. The sequencing machine was an Illumina HiSeq 2500. A second PCR of about 6 to 11 cycles was performed with a sample-barcoded 5' primer and a J-beta primer mix. A unique molecular identifier was introduced onto each TCR beta cDNA molecule by a template-switch 5' adaptor carrying 12 random nucleotides. Each sample yielded at least 2.5 million CDR3-containing paired-end reads. The Mint cDNA synthesis kit, primed by a TRBC-specific oligonucleotide, was used to synthesize first-strand cDNA from all RNA. Following uracil-DNA glycosylase treatment, a first 18-cycle PCR with universal primers M1SS and BC2_uni_R was performed on all cDNA. In the source study's methods: For normalization, 1 million high-quality reads, each with a distinct molecular identifier, were randomly selected from each sample. Instead of being binned into consensus sequences, reads that shared molecular identifiers were thrown out. MiTCR, with a Q25 quality threshold and the strictest error-elimination algorithm, was used for CDR3 identification, clonotype clustering and error correction. A nonparametric unseen species model with Euler transformation was used to estimate a lower bound on total TCR beta diversity. TCRdb redid the processing of the public reads, applying fastp at Q25 and MiXCR, and retained in-frame beta chains. Every entry covers one CDR3 protein and lists the most common genes and DNA from its rows. The authors' filters were not applied to this entry. This sample is represented by more than 650,000 distinct CDR3 sequences; over 20% of them were singletons. The top ten hold roughly 22% of the sample.

Systemically healthy Caucasian individuals from Russia, 35 to 40 in total and aged roughly 6 to 95 years, were included as donors. Roughly 10 milliliters of peripheral blood were collected from each donor into EDTA-treated Vacutainer tubes. Ficoll-Paque density-gradient centrifugation was used to isolate PBMCs, with at least 7 million per sample. Total RNA, at least 6 micrograms per sample, was extracted from PBMCs with Trizol reagent. The percentages of naive CD45RAhigh/CD27high T cells were determined by flow cytometry on a PBMC aliquot from every donor. The specimen was blood. The clonotype originates from a man in his sixties or seventies in good health. The sequence links TRBV12-3 or TRBV12-4 to TRBJ1-4; the D gene is perhaps TRBD1, on 5 matching bases. The DNA reads TGTGCCAGCACCCCGGGCGGGGGGTCTAATGAAAAACTGTTTTTT. Translated, it gives CASTPGGGSNEKLFF.